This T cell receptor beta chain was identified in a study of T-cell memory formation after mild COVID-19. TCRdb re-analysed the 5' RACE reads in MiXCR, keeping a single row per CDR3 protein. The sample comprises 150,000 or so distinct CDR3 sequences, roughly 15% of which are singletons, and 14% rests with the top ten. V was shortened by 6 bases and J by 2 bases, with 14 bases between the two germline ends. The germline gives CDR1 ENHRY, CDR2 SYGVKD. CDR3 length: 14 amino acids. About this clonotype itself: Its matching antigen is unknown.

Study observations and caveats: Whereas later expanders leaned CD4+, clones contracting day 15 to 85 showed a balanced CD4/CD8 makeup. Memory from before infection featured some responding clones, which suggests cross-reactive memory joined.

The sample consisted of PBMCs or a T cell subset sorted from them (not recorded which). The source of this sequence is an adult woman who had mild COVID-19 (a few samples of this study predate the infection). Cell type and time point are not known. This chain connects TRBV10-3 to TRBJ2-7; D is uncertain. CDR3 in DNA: TGTGCCATCAGACCCGGACGGGCCCCCTACGAGCAGTACTTC. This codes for CAIRPGRAPYEQYF.